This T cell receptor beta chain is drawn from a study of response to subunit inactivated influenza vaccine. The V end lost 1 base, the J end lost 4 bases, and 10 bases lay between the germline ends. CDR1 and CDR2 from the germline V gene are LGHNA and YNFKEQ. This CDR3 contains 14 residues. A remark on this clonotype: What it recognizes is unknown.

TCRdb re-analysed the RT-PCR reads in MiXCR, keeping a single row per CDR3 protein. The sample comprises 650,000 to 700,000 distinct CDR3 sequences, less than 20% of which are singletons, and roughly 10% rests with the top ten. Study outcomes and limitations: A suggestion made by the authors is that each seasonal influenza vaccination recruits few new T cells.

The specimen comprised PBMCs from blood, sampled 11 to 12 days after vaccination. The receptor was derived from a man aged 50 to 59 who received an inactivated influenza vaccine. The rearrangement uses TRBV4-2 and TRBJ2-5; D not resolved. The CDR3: CASSQVERPETQYF. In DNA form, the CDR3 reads TGTGCCAGCAGCCAAGTTGAGCGACCAGAGACCCAGTACTTC.